Presented here are 15 T cell receptor beta chains from one specimen sequenced in a study of blood T cell repertoires in COVID-19. This table comes from immunoSEQ multiplex PCR, and its TCRdb copy is limited to in-frame clones, with some not included. The sample has about 250,000 clones, about 89% seen once. Sample: peripheral blood. All receptors derive from a woman in her fifties or sixties who had recovered from COVID-19.

This chain uses TRBV28 with TRBJ1-2; 9 nucleotides line up with TRBD1. The J segment lost 4 bases and the V segment lost 7 bases, leaving 7 bases of the junction unmatched. The CDR3 length is 14 residues. Germline V CDR1 and CDR2: MDHEN, SYDVKM. CDR3 residues: CASNVGDRAYGYTF. The CDR3 DNA reads TGTGCCAGCAACGTTGGGGACAGGGCCTATGGCTACACCTTC.

About this clone itself: Other DNA sequences in the sample encode the same CDR3. The chain links TRBV5-1 to TRBJ1-1; D is possibly TRBD1 (6 bases). The V and J ends lost 5 bases and 0 bases respectively, with 11 bases between them. Per germline, CDR1 SGHRS and CDR2 YFSETQ. The CDR3 is 14 residues long. The CDR3 region has the DNA TGCGCCAGCAGTAGGGGGTCGATGAACACTGAAGCTTTCTTT. This gives the protein CASSRGSMNTEAFF.

This chain joins TRBV5-1 and TRBJ1-2; TRBD1 aligns across 10 bases. The CDR3 loop spans 15 amino acids. Germline lookup yields CDR1 SGHRS and CDR2 YFSETQ. Trimming cost V 0 bases and J 7 bases; bases outside gene matches: 6. DNA of the CDR3: TGCGCCAGCAGCTTGGGATGGGACAGGGGCTCTGGCTACACCTTC. It codes for CASSLGWDRGSGYTF.

V is TRBV6-5 and J is TRBJ2-7, with a weak D call TRBD1 (6 bases). From germline, CDR1 is MNHEY and CDR2 SVGAGI. The CDR3 is made up of 15 amino acids. V lost 8 bases to trimming and J lost 0 bases, with 17 bases between them. CDR3 nucleotide sequence: TGTGCCAGCGCATATATGACAGGTAGCTCCTACGAGCAGTACTTC. It specifies CASAYMTGSSYEQYF.

The rearrangement uses TRBV7-3 and TRBJ2-7; D possibly corresponds to TRBD1 (5 bases). V was trimmed by 3 bases and J by 3 bases, leaving 9 bases between them. The CDR3 is 13 amino acids. Germline V gene lookup returns CDR1 SGHTA and CDR2 FQGTGA. CDR3 in amino acids: CASSLGRVYEQYF. CDR3 sequence (DNA): TGTGCCAGCAGCTTGGGCAGGGTCTACGAGCAGTACTTC.

The chain is built from TRBV11-2 and TRBJ2-2; the D is unclear. Germline V gene data show CDR1 as SGHAT and CDR2 as FQNNGV. The CDR3 is made up of 16 amino acids. Trimming removed 6 bases from V and 0 bases from J, with 14 bases in between. DNA of the CDR3: TGTGCCAGCAGGACCACGTGGAGTACGAACACCGGGGAGCTGTTTTTT. As protein: CASRTTWSTNTGELFF. The full variable domain, completed using reference TRBV11-2 and TRBJ2-2, is EAGVAQSPRYKIIEKRQSVAFWCNPISGHATLYWYQQILGQGPKLLIQFQNNGVVDDSQLPKDRFSAERLKGVDSTLKIQPAKLEDSAVYLCASRTTWSTNTGELFFGEGSRLTVL.

The rearrangement links TRBV7-2 to TRBJ1-1, with D possibly matching TRBD1 (6 bases). Germline CDR1 SGHTA, CDR2 FQGNSA. The CDR3 loop spans 15 amino acids. V lost 2 bases, J lost 7 bases, and 17 bases lay in between. The CDR3 DNA follows: TGTGCCAGCAGCTTATGGGGCGGGGGCTCAAATGAAGCTTTCTTT. This codes for CASSLWGGGSNEAFF.

The chain has TRBV9 and TRBJ2-7; 9 nucleotides line up with TRBD2. After removal of 6 bases from V and 4 bases from J, the junction contained 8 bases not matched to a gene. CDR1 is SGDLS, CDR2 YYNGEE, per germline. This CDR3 has 14 amino acids. In DNA form, the CDR3 reads TGTGCCAGCAATCGAGCGGGGGGCCTGTACGAGCAGTACTTC. It encodes CASNRAGGLYEQYF.

This clone has a single count. The chain combines TRBV18 with TRBJ2-7; 7 bases are a match to TRBD2. V was clipped by 7 bases and J by 7 bases; unmatched bases: 19. The V gene's germline CDR1 is KGHSH and CDR2 LQKENI. The CDR3 has 16 amino acids. The CDR3 loop reads CASFQGGDGTFGEQYF. The CDR3 coding sequence is TGTGCCAGCTTCCAGGGAGGGGACGGAACGTTTGGGGAGCAGTACTTC.

J is TRBJ2-6 and V is TRBV19, with TRBD1 as a possible D gene (5 bases). Trimming removed 6 bases at V and 3 bases at J, with 15 bases between. Germline V lookup: CDR1 LNHDA, CDR2 SQIVND (reference sequence). The CDR3 has 16 amino acids. The CDR3 loop is CASSKPREGGANVLTF. CDR3 DNA: TGTGCCAGTAGCAAGCCCAGGGAAGGTGGGGCCAACGTCCTGACTTTC.

The gene calls are TRBV29-1 and TRBJ2-1, with TRBD1 identical over 8 bases. Trimming removed 5 bases from V and 3 bases from J; junction bases left unmatched: 6. Germline CDR1 is SQVTM and CDR2 is ANQGSEA. This CDR3 has 14 amino acids. The CDR3 nucleotides are TGCAGCGTTACCGGGACAGGAAACTACAATGAGCAGTTCTTC. As protein: CSVTGTGNYNEQFF.

The chain recombines TRBV5-6 with TRBJ1-1; D is unclear. V was pared by 3 bases and J by 0 bases, with 12 bases between. This CDR3 spans 15 amino acids. CDR1 is SGHDT and CDR2 is YYEEEE in the germline V gene. The CDR3 nucleotides read TGTGCCAGCAGCTGGACTGCCCGAATGAACACTGAAGCTTTCTTT. Protein product: CASSWTARMNTEAFF.

The chain couples TRBV4-3 to TRBJ2-7, with 10 bases matching TRBD2. CDR3 length equals 15 residues. Trimming removed 4 bases from V and 2 bases from J; junction bases left unmatched: 5. The germline V gene has CDR1 LGHNA and CDR2 YSLEER. The DNA for the CDR3 is TGCGCCAGCAGCCTAGGACTAGCGGAAGCCTACGAGCAGTACTTC. Amino acids: CASSLGLAEAYEQYF.

The chain is built from TRBV18 and TRBJ2-1; TRBD2 aligns across 8 bases. Germline V gene lookup returns CDR1 KGHSH and CDR2 LQKENI. The V segment lost 3 bases and the J segment 4 bases; nucleotides outside the gene matches: 8. The CDR3 contains 16 residues. CDR3 sequence: CASSPLAGGMYNEQFF. In nucleotides, the CDR3 is TGTGCCAGCTCACCTCTGGCGGGGGGTATGTACAATGAGCAGTTCTTC.

The rearrangement uses TRBV7-2 and TRBJ2-7; D call uncertain. The CDR3 contains 15 residues. Trimming stripped 3 bases from V and 6 bases from J, with 18 bases between. The germline V gene has CDR1 SGHTA and CDR2 FQGNSA. The CDR3 region is CASSFTPIRSGEQYF. The DNA of the CDR3 is TGTGCCAGCAGCTTTACTCCCATACGATCGGGCGAGCAGTACTTC.